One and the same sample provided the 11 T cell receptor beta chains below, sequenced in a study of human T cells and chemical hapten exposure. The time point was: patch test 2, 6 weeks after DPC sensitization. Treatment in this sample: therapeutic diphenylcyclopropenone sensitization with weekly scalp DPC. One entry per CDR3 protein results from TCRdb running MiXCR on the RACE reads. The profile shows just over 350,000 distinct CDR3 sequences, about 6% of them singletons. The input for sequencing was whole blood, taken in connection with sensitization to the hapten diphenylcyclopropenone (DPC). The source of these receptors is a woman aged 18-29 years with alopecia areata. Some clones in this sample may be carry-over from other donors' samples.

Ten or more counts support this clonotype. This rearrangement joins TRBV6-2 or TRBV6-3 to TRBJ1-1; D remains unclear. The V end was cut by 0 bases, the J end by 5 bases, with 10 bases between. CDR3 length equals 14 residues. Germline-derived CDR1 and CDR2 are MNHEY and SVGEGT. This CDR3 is CASSYSEFWTEAFF. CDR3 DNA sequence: TGTGCCAGCAGTTACTCCGAGTTTTGGACTGAAGCTTTCTTT.

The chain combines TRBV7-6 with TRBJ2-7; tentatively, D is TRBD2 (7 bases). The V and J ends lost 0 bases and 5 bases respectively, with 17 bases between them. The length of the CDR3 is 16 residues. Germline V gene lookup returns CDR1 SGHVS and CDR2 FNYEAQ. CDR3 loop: CASSLAPRGALNEQYF. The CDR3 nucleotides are TGTGCCAGCAGCTTAGCCCCTCGGGGGGCCCTTAACGAGCAGTACTTC.

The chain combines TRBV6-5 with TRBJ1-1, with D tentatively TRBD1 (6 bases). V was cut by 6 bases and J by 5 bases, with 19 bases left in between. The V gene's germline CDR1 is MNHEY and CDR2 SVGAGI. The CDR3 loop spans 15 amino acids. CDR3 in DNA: TGTGCCAGCAGAGGTTGGGGGGCCCCGGGGACTGAAGCTTTCTTT. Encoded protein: CASRGWGAPGTEAFF.

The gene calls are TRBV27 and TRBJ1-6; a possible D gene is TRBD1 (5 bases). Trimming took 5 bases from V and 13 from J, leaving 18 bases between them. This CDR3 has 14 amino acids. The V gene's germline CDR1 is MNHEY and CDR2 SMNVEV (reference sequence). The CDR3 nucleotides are TGTGCCAGCAGTCCATACCTGGGACCGGCCCCCCTCCACTTT. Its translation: CASSPYLGPAPLHF.

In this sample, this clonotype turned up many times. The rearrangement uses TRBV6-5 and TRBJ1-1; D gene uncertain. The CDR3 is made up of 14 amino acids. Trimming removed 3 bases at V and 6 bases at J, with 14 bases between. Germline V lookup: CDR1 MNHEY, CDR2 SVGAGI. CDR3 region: CASSYPGPASEAFF. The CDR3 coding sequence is TGTGCCAGCAGTTATCCTGGGCCCGCGTCTGAAGCTTTCTTT.

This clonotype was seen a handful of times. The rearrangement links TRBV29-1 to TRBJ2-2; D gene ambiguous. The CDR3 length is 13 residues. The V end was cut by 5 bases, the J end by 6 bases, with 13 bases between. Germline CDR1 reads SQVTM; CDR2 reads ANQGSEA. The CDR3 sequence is CSVLQNLAGELFF. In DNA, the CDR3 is TGCAGCGTTTTGCAGAATTTGGCCGGGGAGCTGTTTTTT.

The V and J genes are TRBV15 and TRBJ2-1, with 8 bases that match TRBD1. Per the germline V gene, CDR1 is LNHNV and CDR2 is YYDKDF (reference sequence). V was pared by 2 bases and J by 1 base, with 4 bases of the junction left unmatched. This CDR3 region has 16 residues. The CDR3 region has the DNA TGTGCCACCAGCAGAAAAGGACAGGGATCCTACAATGAGCAGTTCTTC. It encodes CATSRKGQGSYNEQFF.

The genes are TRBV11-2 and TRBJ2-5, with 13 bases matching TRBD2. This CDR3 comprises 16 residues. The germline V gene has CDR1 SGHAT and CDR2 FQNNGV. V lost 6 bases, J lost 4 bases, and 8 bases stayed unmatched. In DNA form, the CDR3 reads TGTGCCAGCAGGGAACTAGCGGGGGGGCCTCGAGAGACCCAGTACTTC. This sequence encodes CASRELAGGPRETQYF.

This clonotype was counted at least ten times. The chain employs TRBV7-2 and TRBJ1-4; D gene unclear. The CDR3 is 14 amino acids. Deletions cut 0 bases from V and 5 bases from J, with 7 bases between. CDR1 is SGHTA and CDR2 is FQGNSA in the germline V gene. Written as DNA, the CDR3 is TGTGCCAGCAGCTTAGCCCCTACGAATGAAAAACTGTTTTTT. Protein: CASSLAPTNEKLFF.

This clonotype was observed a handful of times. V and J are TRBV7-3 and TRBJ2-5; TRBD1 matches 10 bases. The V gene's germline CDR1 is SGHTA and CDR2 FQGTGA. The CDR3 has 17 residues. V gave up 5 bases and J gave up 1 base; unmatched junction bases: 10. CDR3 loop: CASSPSPGQGSQETQYF. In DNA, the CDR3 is TGTGCCAGCAGCCCATCTCCGGGACAGGGGAGCCAAGAGACCCAGTACTTC.

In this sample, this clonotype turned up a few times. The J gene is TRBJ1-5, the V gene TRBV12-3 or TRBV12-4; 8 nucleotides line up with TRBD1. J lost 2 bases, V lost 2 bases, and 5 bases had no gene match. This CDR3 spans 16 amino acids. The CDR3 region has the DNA TGTGCCAGCAGTTTAACAGGACAGGGCGGCAATCAGCCCCAGCATTTT. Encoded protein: CASSLTGQGGNQPQHF.